A selection of T cell receptor beta chains follows, all from one sample in a study of blood T cell repertoires in COVID-19. The table came from immunoSEQ multiplex PCR; TCRdb's copy has only in-frame clones and leaves some out. The repertoire includes about 46,000 clones, roughly nine tenths of them detected once, and under 4% sits in the top ten. Material: PBMCs or T cells enriched from blood (not recorded which). The receptors here all came from a woman in her fifties or sixties who had recovered from COVID-19. The conserved cysteine and the conserved F or W are not part of the CDR3 here. Each record gives: V gene, J gene, D gene, CDR3 protein. D genes are given only for firm matches.

TRBV7-2,TRBJ1-4,.,ASSLGQPGEKLF
TRBV7-2,TRBJ2-1,TRBD2,ATERSGLAGGRRFNEQF
TRBV28,TRBJ1-3,.,ASSLANVFGNTIY
TRBV7-2,TRBJ1-1,TRBD1,ASSFGTGGNTEAF
TRBV7-8,TRBJ1-2,.,ASSFSGEYGYT
TRBV29-1,TRBJ2-3,TRBD2,SVDILASGADTQY
TRBV30,TRBJ1-5,.,AWGHNQPQH
TRBV19,TRBJ1-5,TRBD1,ASRPWDRALWPQH
TRBV18,TRBJ2-7,TRBD2,ASSPGTSDYEQY
TRBV12-3/TRBV12-4,TRBJ1-4,.,ASSPLLQGKLF
TRBV5-1,TRBJ1-6,TRBD1,ASSSKGRDRVNSPLH
TRBV28,TRBJ2-3,TRBD2,ASSLYSGGGDTQY
TRBV7-6,TRBJ1-1,TRBD1,ASSFSDRGKAF
TRBV4-3,TRBJ2-7,.,ASSQAYGAGRPNEQY
TRBV19,TRBJ2-2,TRBD2,ASSIASIAGGVSGELF
TRBV4-3,TRBJ2-2,.,ASSQGGFPGELF
TRBV7-3,TRBJ1-2,TRBD1,ASSLTADRAREGYT
TRBV30,TRBJ2-3,.,AWSVLAGATDTQY
TRBV14,TRBJ2-3,TRBD1,ASSQGGTGRTDTQY
TRBV27,TRBJ2-5,.,ATQSAGIETQY
TRBV2,TRBJ2-7,TRBD2,ASSRTSGSYEQY
TRBV3-1/TRBV3-2,TRBJ2-3,TRBD2,ASSPMGLAGGPGDTQY
TRBV27,TRBJ2-2,TRBD2,ASRNGGAMAGELF
TRBV3-1/TRBV3-2,TRBJ1-1,.,ASSQGVAGSGPENTEAF
TRBV5-6,TRBJ2-7,TRBD1,ASSFVDRSSYEQY
TRBV7-2,TRBJ1-6,TRBD1,ASSLDRGNNSPLH
TRBV28,TRBJ1-2,.,ASSQSTGNSYGYT
TRBV4-3,TRBJ2-3,TRBD2,ASSQAGGPIDTQY
TRBV6-5,TRBJ2-5,TRBD2,ASRSRGEYQETQY
TRBV25-1,TRBJ2-7,.,ASSESGDNSYEQY
TRBV5-8,TRBJ1-4,.,ASSQDPGVLDRTNEKLF
TRBV7-2,TRBJ2-7,TRBD1,ASSPSTGVSYEQY
TRBV2,TRBJ1-6,.,ASRPGQYNSPLH
TRBV27,TRBJ2-1,TRBD2,ASSSSGRGGRWNEQF
TRBV3-1/TRBV3-2,TRBJ1-1,.,ASSPNRLRNTEAF
TRBV7-6,TRBJ1-1,.,ASSEGPGRGEAF